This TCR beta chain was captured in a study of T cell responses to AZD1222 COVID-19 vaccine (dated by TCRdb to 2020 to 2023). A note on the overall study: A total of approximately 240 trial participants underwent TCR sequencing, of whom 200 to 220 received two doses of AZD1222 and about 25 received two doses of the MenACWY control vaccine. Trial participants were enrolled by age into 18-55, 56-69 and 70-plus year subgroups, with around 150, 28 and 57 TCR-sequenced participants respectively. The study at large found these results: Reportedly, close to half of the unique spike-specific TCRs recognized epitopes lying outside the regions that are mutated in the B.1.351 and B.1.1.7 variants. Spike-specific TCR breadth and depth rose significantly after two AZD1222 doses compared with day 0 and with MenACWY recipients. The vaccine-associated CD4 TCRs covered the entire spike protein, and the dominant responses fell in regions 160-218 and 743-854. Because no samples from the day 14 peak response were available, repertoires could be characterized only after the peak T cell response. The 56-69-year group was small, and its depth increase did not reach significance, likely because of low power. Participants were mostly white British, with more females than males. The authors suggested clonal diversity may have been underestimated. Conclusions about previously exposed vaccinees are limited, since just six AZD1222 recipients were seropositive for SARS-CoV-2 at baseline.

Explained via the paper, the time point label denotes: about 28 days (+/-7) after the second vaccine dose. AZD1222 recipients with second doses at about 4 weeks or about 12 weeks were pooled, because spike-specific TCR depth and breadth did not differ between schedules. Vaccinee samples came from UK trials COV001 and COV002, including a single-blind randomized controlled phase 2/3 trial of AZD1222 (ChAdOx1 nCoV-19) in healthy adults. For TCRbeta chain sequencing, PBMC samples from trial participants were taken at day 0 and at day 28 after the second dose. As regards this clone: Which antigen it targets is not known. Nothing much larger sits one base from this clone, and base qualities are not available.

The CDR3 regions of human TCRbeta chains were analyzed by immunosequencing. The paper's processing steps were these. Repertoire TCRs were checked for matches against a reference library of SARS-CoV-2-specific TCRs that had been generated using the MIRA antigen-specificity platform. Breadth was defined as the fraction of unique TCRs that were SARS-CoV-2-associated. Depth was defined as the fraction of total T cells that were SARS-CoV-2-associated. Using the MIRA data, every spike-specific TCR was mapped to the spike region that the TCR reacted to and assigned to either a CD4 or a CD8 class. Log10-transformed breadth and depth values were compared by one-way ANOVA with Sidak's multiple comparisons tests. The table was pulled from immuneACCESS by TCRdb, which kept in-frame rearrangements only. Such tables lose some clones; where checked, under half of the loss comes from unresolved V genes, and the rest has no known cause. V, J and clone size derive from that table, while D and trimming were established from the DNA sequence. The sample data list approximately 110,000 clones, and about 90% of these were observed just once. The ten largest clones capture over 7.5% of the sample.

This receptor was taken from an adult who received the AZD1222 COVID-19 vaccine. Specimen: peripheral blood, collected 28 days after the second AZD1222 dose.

The encoded CDR3 is CASSFPYNEQFF. The nucleotide sequence is TGTGCCAGCAGCTTCCCATACAATGAGCAGTTCTTC. Rearrangement joined TRBV11-2 to TRBJ2-1; the D gene cannot be resolved reliably. The cysteine opens and the phenylalanine closes a CDR3 of 12 amino acids. The retained sequence is limited to the CDR3, 36 bases, with the frame set at the first base. The germline V gene encodes CDR1 SGHAT and CDR2 FQNNGV. The junction carries 4 bases between V and J, which are trimmed by 3 bases and 4 bases respectively.